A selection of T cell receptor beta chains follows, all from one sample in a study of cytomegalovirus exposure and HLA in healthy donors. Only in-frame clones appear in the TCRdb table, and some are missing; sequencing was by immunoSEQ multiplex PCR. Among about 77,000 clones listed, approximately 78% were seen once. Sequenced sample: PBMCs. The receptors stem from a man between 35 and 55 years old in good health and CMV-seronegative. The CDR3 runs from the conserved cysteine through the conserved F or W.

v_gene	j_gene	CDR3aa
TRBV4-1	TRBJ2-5	CASSLGGTSGGHQETQYF
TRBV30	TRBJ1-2	CAWDRTGAYTF
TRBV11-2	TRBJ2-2	CASSLAPRAGNTGELFF
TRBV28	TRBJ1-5	CASSTTGGGNQPQHF
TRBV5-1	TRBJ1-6	CASSFRGRPPLHF
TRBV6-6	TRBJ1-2	CASHDRDLHGYTF
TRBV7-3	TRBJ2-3	CASSYTGFTDTQYF
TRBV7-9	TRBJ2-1	CASSLTGEPNEGQFF
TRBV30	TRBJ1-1	CAWSPKDYTEAFF
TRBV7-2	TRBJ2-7	CASRRGQGAREQYF
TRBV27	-	CASSLIGAPLYEQYF
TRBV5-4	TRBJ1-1	CASSQDSPGGNTEAFF